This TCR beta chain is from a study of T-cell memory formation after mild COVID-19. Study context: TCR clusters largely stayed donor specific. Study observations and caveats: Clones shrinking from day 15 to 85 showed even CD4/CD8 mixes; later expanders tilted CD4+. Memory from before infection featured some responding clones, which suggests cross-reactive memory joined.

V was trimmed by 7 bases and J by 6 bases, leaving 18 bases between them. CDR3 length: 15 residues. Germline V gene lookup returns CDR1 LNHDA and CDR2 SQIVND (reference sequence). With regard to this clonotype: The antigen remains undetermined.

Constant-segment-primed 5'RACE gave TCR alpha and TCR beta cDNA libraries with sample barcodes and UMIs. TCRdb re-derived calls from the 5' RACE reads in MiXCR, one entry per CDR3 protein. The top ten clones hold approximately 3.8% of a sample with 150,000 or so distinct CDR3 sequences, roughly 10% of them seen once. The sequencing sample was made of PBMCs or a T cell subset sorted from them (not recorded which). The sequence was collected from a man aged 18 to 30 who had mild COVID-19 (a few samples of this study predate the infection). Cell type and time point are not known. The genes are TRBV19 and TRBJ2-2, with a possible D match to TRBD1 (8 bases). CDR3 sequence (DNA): TGTGCCAGTAACAGGGGGAACGGGGGGTCCGGGGAGCTGTTTTTT. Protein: CASNRGNGGSGELFF.